The source of this TCR beta chain is a study of cytomegalovirus exposure and HLA in healthy donors (dated by TCRdb to between 2016 and 2019). General notes on the study: An earlier analysis of some 550 of the donors reported roughly 270 Gb of sequence data and some 100 million unique TCR beta sequences from 150 million to 200 million T cells. The aim of the study was to test whether cataloging public T cell receptors could identify signatures of past pathogen exposure. All discovery cohort repertoires had been generated on a single sequencing platform. Both class I and class II loci were covered by HLA typing, at four-digit resolution. Several DR-DQ haplotypes were treated as single units for association and clustering because of strong linkage in the cohort. An early release covering roughly 580 HLA-typed donors comprised about 310 gigabases of sequencing data and approximately 80 million unique TCR sequences. To study patterns of TCR occurrence, a later analysis re-analyzed previously published TCR beta repertoires from more than 550 donors and added high-resolution HLA genotyping. To predict cytomegalovirus infection status, the study combined high-throughput TCR immunosequencing, statistical association of individual TCRs with disease status, and machine learning. In an earlier analysis of 587 of the donors, high-throughput TCR beta sequencing was used to judge whether each TCR beta V gene segment behaved as functional or pseudogenic. Genome-wide SNP genotypes for about three fifths of the 666 donors were used in a later genetic analysis, which treated that subset as a discovery cohort. Alongside the repertoire data, information on donor age, sex, ethnicity and CMV serostatus was compiled. The later analysis used no new phenotypic data to find candidate immune exposures, relying instead on TCR beta sequences and their occurrence across donors. The number of donors typed differed by locus, with roughly 629-640 for A, B, C, DRB1 and DQB1, more than 500 for DQA1, some 570 for DPA1, and around 460 for DPB1. Among about 370 genotyped donors of the cohort, an average of roughly 230,000 unique TCR beta nucleotide sequences was sequenced per donor, of which about 19% were non-productive. Using immunosequencing, the study profiled T cell repertoires from around 680 subjects and related those repertoires to cytomegalovirus serostatus. Along with the roughly 670-subject first cohort, a separate validation cohort of over a hundred different subjects was used. The genetic ancestry cluster associated with self-reported Caucasian donors included 81% of the roughly 380 genotyped donors.

The cohort comprised 710 or so healthy bone marrow donors. At the time of sampling, all cohort members were nominally healthy, though unrecorded immune exposures were likely present. The donor tested CMV seronegative and was one of the 352 seronegative cohort members. A peripheral blood sample was provided by each donor, and peripheral blood mononuclear cells were used for TCR beta sequencing. Genomic DNA was extracted from the blood cell samples with the Qiagen DNeasy Blood Extraction Kit. On this clone itself: Its antigen remains undetermined. Base qualities are not recorded, but no much larger clone differs from it by a single base. Other DNA sequences within the sample encode an identical CDR3.

The germline V gene (reference sequence) yields MNHNY for CDR1 and SVGAGI for CDR2. The CDR3, from cysteine to phenylalanine, totals 14 residues. This entry keeps only the CDR3 DNA: 42 bases, framed from base 1. V drops 2 bases and J drops 1 base, leaving 8 bases in between. The paper as a whole reports these results and caveats: The sequencing pipeline was judged likely to have produced a cluster of highly shared sequence variants as a technical artifact. In a later analysis, several top co-occurrence clusters were reported to appear linked to parvovirus B19, influenza, CMV and Epstein-Barr virus. The authors suggested that the approach could potentially be extended to other disease states and immunological phenotypes. A further reported finding was that TCR beta sequences accurately predicted the HLA-A and HLA-B alleles for most subjects in the first cohort. This cohort had only TCR beta chains sequenced, and the lack of alpha or paired-chain data limited which features could be detected. Some IMGT-functional V segments, including TRBV6-2 and TRBV6-3, could not be told apart with the 87-base-pair reads, so those segments were excluded. Around 16 rarely observed V segments, including chromosome 9 orphons, were excluded from the earlier analysis of about 500 of the donors because counts were too low. Most TCR sequences were seen in very few donors, while some public TCRs were found in many individuals. In a later genetic analysis, fewer N-insertions in productive TCRs were reported among donors in an Asian-associated ancestry cluster than the roughly 640-donor mean. Correlated functional status among segregating V segments might be attributable to linkage disequilibrium, but an unknown experimental factor could not be ruled out. Three of the identified cytomegalovirus-associated TCR beta chains were confirmed in vitro to be specific for cytomegalovirus antigens. An association between a missense DCLRE1C variant and V-gene and J-gene trimming of TCR beta chains was found in a later genetic analysis and replicated in an independent cohort. In an earlier analysis of about 540 of the donors, most TCR beta V segments were observed in productive rearrangements about 90% or about 30% of the time, broadly matching IMGT annotations. Because HLA typing was unavailable for some donors at each locus, only the typed subset was used in association tests. The classifier was reported to diagnose cytomegalovirus status with high specificity and sensitivity in both the original cohort and the validation cohort. The study gave a list of about 150 TCR beta chains associated with cytomegalovirus. In a later analysis, HLA-associated TCR beta chains were found to be more clonally expanded and to have lower generation probabilities than equally common non-associated chains. Roughly uniform sequencing depth across donors was assumed in presence/absence analyses, although this assumption may not hold. Immune exposure information for the cohort was limited to CMV serostatus. A later analysis associated 15,000 to 20,000 TCR beta sequences with specific HLA alleles at a false discovery rate of 0.05. According to a later analysis, most CMV-associated TCR beta chains appeared to be HLA-restricted, and the HLA associations seemed to be driven largely by CMV exposure. A later analysis found that TCR association rates varied across HLA loci, with DRB1 alleles showing the most associated TCRs and HLA-C alleles the fewest. When HLA alleles, especially DR and DQ, strongly co-occurred, TCR associations were difficult to assign to individual alleles.

The library was produced with the immunoSEQ multiplex PCR assay. For the multiplex PCR, a mixture combining 60 forward primers for TCR Vbeta segments and 13 reverse primers for TCR Jbeta segments was used. Amplification of the CDR3 region of rearranged TCR beta genes was performed with a multiplex PCR assay on genomic DNA. The Illumina HiSeq System was used to sequence the amplified TCR beta libraries as 87-base-pair reads. The original methods were these. A later analysis counted about 80 million unique TCR beta chains across the 550 to 750 repertoires, and roughly 10 million of these chains were shared by at least two donors. A nearest-neighbor algorithm error-corrected the raw reads and collapsed the reads into unique sequences, merging closely related sequences to remove PCR and sequencing errors. Alignment of CDR3 sequences to IMGT reference sequences was used to assign V, D and J gene segments. For a sequence to be retained, at least a six-nucleotide match to both a V gene segment and a J gene segment was required. A rearrangement was called productive if the CDR3 had no stop codons and remained in frame with V and J, and every other rearrangement was called non-productive. CDR3 was defined by IMGT convention, running from the second conserved V-encoded cysteine to the conserved J-encoded phenylalanine. Sequences without an unambiguous match to a single V gene segment were excluded from the earlier analysis of 500 to 700 of the donors. An earlier analysis of some 610 of the donors called V segments functional above 56.7% productive rearrangements and segregating when the between-donor standard deviation exceeded 5%. A statistical classification framework was developed to diagnose cytomegalovirus status using the catalog of TCR beta chain sequences. A later analysis assigned V and J genes by comparing TCR nucleotide sequences with IMGT/GENE-DB human TR gene sequences. In a later analysis, CDR3 sequences and most-parsimonious VDJ recombination scenarios were assigned using the TCRdist pipeline. A later analysis defined each TCR beta chain by its CDR3 amino acid sequence plus V-gene family, and excluded reads lacking a unique V-gene family. As a way to deal with suspected cross-contamination and a sequencing artifact, a later analysis dropped roughly 600 nucleotide sequences that were highly shared and had low generation probability. For each public chain, a later analysis derived a clonal expansion index from normalized ranks of inferred template counts within each repertoire. In a later analysis, generation probabilities were computed with a VDJ recombination model fitted to out-of-frame rearrangements, and the resulting probabilities were checked against IGoR. In a later analysis, hypergeometric tests were used to score TCR-TCR, TCR-HLA and TCR-CMV co-occurrence, with a repertoire-size bias correction applied to TCR pairs. A later analysis estimated false discovery rates by permuting HLA or CMV assignments 20 times. A later analysis grouped co-occurring TCRs with DBSCAN, adding TCRdist sequence similarity when clustering within HLA-allele-positive subsets. For co-occurrence clustering, repertoires with fewer than 30,000 or more than 120,000 public chains were excluded, along with 5 or 6 repertoires with anomalous nucleotide sharing. The table was pulled from immuneACCESS by TCRdb, which kept in-frame rearrangements only. Such tables lose some clones; where checked, under half of the loss comes from unresolved V genes, and the rest has no known cause. V and J calls plus clone size are reproduced from that table; the DNA served to infer D and trimming. The sample data list approximately 190,000 clones, and about nine tenths of these were observed just once. The top ten constitute 0.9% to 1.2% of the sample.

The sequence was obtained from a boy aged 2 to 10 in good health and CMV-seronegative. The chain joins TRBV6-6 to TRBJ1-1, with a weak D call of TRBD1 (6 bases match). The material sequenced was PBMCs. The CDR3 amino acid sequence is: CASSYGGGNTEAFF. The base sequence is TGTGCCAGCAGTTACGGGGGCGGGAACACTGAAGCTTTCTTT.